The 25 T cell receptor beta chains in this list originate from one sample, sequenced in a study. Tregs were sorted as CD4+CD25+CD127-/low cells. One entry per CDR3 protein results from TCRdb running MiXCR on the 5' RACE reads. The sample contains approximately 4,900 distinct CDR3 sequences, approximately 70% of which appear only once. Sequencing was performed on Tregs sorted from blood. The receptor set was obtained from a female donor with breast cancer.

This clonotype was picked up a small number of times. This chain links TRBV9 with TRBJ1-6; no clear D gene. Trimming took 4 bases from V and 8 from J, leaving 13 bases between them. The CDR3 is 14 amino acids. Germline assignment: CDR1 SGDLS and CDR2 YYNGEE. The CDR3 DNA sequence: TGTGCCAGCAGCAACGGGAGCTTCTATTCACCCCTCCACTTT. Translating it yields CASSNGSFYSPLHF.

The genes are TRBV7-3 and TRBJ2-7; no reliable D call. From germline, CDR1 is SGHTA and CDR2 FQGTGA. The CDR3 is 16 amino acids. V was cut by 5 bases and J by 3 bases, with 20 bases left in between. The chain's CDR3 is CASSPTPDSPGYEQYF. DNA for the CDR3: TGTGCCAGCAGCCCCACCCCCGATTCCCCCGGCTACGAGCAGTACTTC.

For this clonotype: Likely a read error: the CDR3 ends without its conserved phenylalanine or tryptophan. The chain carries TRBV3-1 and TRBJ1-5; D gene ambiguous. CDR3 size: 15 residues. Trimming took off 4 bases at V and 7 bases at J, with 17 bases between the two ends. CDR1 and CDR2 from the germline V gene are LGHDT and YNNKEL (reference sequence). CDR3 region: CASSRAAGLVQPQHS. In DNA, the CDR3 is TGTGCCAGCAGCCGCGCGGCGGGGTTAGTGCAGCCCCAGCATTCT.

This chain uses TRBV10-1 with TRBJ1-6; no reliable D call. The CDR3 covers 13 residues. V dropped 5 bases and J dropped 8 bases, with 10 bases sitting between them. Germline-derived CDR1 and CDR2 are WNHNN and SYGVQD (reference sequence). CDR3 nucleotide sequence: TGCGCCAGCAGTCGGGCGGGTGATTCACCCCTCCACTTT. Amino acids: CASSRAGDSPLHF.

The chain carries TRBV27 and TRBJ1-1; D call uncertain. V was pared by 0 bases and J by 8 bases, with 10 bases between. The CDR3 loop spans 13 amino acids. Germline CDR1 and CDR2: MNHEY and SMNVEV (reference sequence). This CDR3 is CASSLSARTEAFF. CDR3 nucleotide sequence: TGTGCCAGCAGTTTATCGGCTCGCACCGAAGCTTTCTTT.

This clonotype was observed a handful of times. The chain has TRBV10-2 and TRBJ2-7, with 7 bases fitting TRBD2. This CDR3 is built from 13 residues. Germline V gives CDR1 WSHSY, CDR2 SAAADI. The V and J ends lost 7 bases and 6 bases, in that order; junction bases with no gene match: 9. CDR3 sequence reads: CASNTGAGSEQYF. CDR3 bases: TGCGCCAGCAATACGGGAGCGGGGAGCGAGCAGTACTTC.

This clonotype was counted between two and nine times. The chain links TRBV6-6 to TRBJ1-5; perhaps TRBD1 as D (5 bases). The CDR3 has 12 amino acids. The germline gives CDR1 MNHNY, CDR2 SVGAGI (reference sequence). The V and J ends lost 8 bases and 9 bases respectively, with 14 bases between them. CDR3 region: CASGDDQRPQHF. The CDR3, as DNA: TGTGCCAGCGGGGACGACCAGAGGCCCCAGCATTTT.

The chain uses TRBV10-1 and TRBJ2-2, with TRBD2 matching over 9 bases. This CDR3 is built from 18 residues. CDR1 is WNHNN and CDR2 is SYGVQD in the germline V gene (reference sequence). V lost 0 bases and J lost 0; bases outside the gene matches: 5. The CDR3 sequence: CASSESVVAGANTGELFF. The CDR3, as DNA: TGCGCCAGCAGTGAGTCGGTGGTAGCGGGGGCGAACACCGGGGAGCTGTTTTTT.

The chain couples TRBV29-1 to TRBJ2-1; 9 positions agree with TRBD1. V shed 7 bases, J shed 3 bases, and the junction held 10 bases outside the gene matches. CDR1 is SQVTM and CDR2 is ANQGSEA in the germline V gene. The CDR3 consists of 15 residues. The CDR3: CSAPVVDRGYNEQFF. The CDR3 DNA sequence: TGCAGCGCACCTGTCGTGGACAGGGGCTACAATGAGCAGTTCTTC.

Comment on this clonotype: The junction and the germline gene differ at one end; a read error may be behind it. V is TRBV4-1 and J is TRBJ2-2; 7 positions agree with TRBD1. This CDR3 region has 19 residues. The germline gives CDR1 MGHRA, CDR2 YSYEKL. Here the CDR3 DNA reads TGTGCCAGCAGCCAAGGGGGCGCGAGAGACTACCTTGGCACCGGGGAGCTGTTTTTT. It translates to CASSQGGARDYLGTGELFF.

The chain has TRBV7-9 and TRBJ2-7; 10 nucleotides line up with TRBD2. With 3 bases clipped from V and 5 bases from J, the junction kept 4 bases outside the gene matches. This CDR3 has 14 residues. Germline V gives CDR1 SEHNR, CDR2 FQNEAQ (reference sequence). The CDR3 region has the DNA TGTGCCAGCAGCTTTCTAGCGGGGGCGAACGAGCAGTACTTC. This translates into CASSFLAGANEQYF.

V usage is TRBV7-6 and J usage is TRBJ2-1; D possibly corresponds to TRBD1 (6 bases). V lost 0 bases and J lost 6, with 18 bases in between. The germline CDR1 and CDR2 sequences are SGHVS and FNYEAQ. There are 17 residues in the CDR3. As DNA, the CDR3 is TGTGCCAGCAGCTTAGCGGGGACAAAGGGCGCAGGCAATGAGCAGTTCTTC. Translation: CASSLAGTKGAGNEQFF.

The V call is TRBV6-5, the J call TRBJ1-1; weak D call: TRBD1 (6 bases). The CDR3 sequence is 16 residues long. CDR1 and CDR2 (germline): MNHEY, SVGAGI. V lost 2 bases and J 2 bases, leaving 15 bases between the germline ends. CDR3 nucleotides: TGTGCCAGCAGTTACCGAGCAGGGGACTTTAACACTGAAGCTTTCTTT. Translated: CASSYRAGDFNTEAFF.

The chain joins TRBV13 to TRBJ1-1; D gene unclear. V was cut by 5 bases and J by 0 bases, with 13 bases left in between. The CDR3 consists of 15 residues. CDR1 is PRHDT and CDR2 is FYEKMQ in the germline V gene (reference sequence). This CDR3 reads CASSNRQSMNTEAFF. The DNA for the CDR3 is TGTGCCAGCAGCAACCGACAATCGATGAACACTGAAGCTTTCTTT.

The V call is TRBV4-1, the J call TRBJ2-1, with D maybe TRBD1 (5 bases). CDR3 size: 16 residues. Germline values: CDR1 MGHRA, CDR2 YSYEKL. Trimming left V 0 bases short and J 8 bases short, with 17 bases between. The DNA for the CDR3 is TGCGCCAGCAGCCAAGAAGGCAGGGTTCCACTGGATGAGCAGTTCTTC. The encoded protein is CASSQEGRVPLDEQFF.

The genes are TRBV6-5 and TRBJ1-1, with D possibly being TRBD1 (6 bases). This CDR3 is built from 14 residues. V was trimmed by 1 base and J by 5 bases, leaving 11 bases between them. The germline gives CDR1 MNHEY, CDR2 SVGAGI. The CDR3 bases are TGTGCCAGCAGTTACTTTCAGGGGCTAACTGAAGCTTTCTTT. Its translation is CASSYFQGLTEAFF.

The genes are TRBV7-8 and TRBJ2-1; 9 nucleotides align to TRBD1. J gave up 8 bases and V 2 bases, and 10 bases lay outside the gene matches. The CDR3 has 16 residues. Germline V gene lookup returns CDR1 SGHVS and CDR2 FQNEAQ. DNA of the CDR3: TGTGCCAGCAGCTTAATTTCGACAGGGGGGTGGGATGAGCAGTTCTTC. This gives the protein CASSLISTGGWDEQFF.

This chain joins TRBV20-1 and TRBJ2-5, with 7 nucleotides matching TRBD1. Trimming removed 6 bases from V and 11 bases from J; junction bases left unmatched: 18. Germline V lookup: CDR1 DFQATT, CDR2 SNEGSKA (reference sequence). The CDR3 runs to 14 residues. The DNA for the CDR3 is TGCAGTGCGCCAAACTGGGAAGGGACAGATACGCAGTACTTC. Its protein product is CSAPNWEGTDTQYF.

V and J are TRBV10-2 and TRBJ1-1; the D gene is possibly TRBD1 (5 bases). Looked up from germline, CDR1 is WSHSY and CDR2 is SAAADI. V was pared by 5 bases and J by 1 base, with 8 bases between. CDR3 length: 13 residues. CDR3 sequence (DNA): TGCGCCAGCAGTAACCAGGGGAACACTGAAGCTTTCTTT. This sequence encodes CASSNQGNTEAFF.

The gene calls are TRBV4-1 and TRBJ2-7, with TRBD2 matching over 10 bases. The CDR3 extends over 17 amino acids. The V segment lost 4 bases and the J segment 0 bases; nucleotides outside the gene matches: 9. Germline assignment: CDR1 MGHRA and CDR2 YSYEKL. The CDR3: CASSPTISGRASYEQYF. The DNA of the CDR3 is TGCGCCAGCAGCCCCACGATAAGCGGGAGGGCCTCCTACGAGCAGTACTTC.

This chain joins TRBV4-1 and TRBJ2-3; TRBD2 matches 11 bases. Germline-derived CDR1 and CDR2 are MGHRA and YSYEKL. This CDR3 is built from 16 residues. The ends lost 3 bases at V and 5 bases at J; junction bases unmatched: 7. The DNA for the CDR3 is TGCGCCAGCAGCCAGAGAACCGGGACTAGCGGAGATACGCAGTATTTT. Translating gives CASSQRTGTSGDTQYF.

This chain joins TRBV29-1 and TRBJ2-1; D remains ambiguous. This CDR3 is 12 amino acids long. Per the germline V gene, CDR1 is SQVTM and CDR2 is ANQGSEA. The V gene lost 2 bases and the J gene lost 7 bases, with 9 bases spanning the gap. The CDR3 DNA sequence: TGCAGCGTTGAATTGGGTTCGAATGAGCAGTTCTTC. This gives the protein CSVELGSNEQFF.

The V gene is TRBV27, the J gene TRBJ1-2, with 7 bases matching TRBD1. Germline lookup yields CDR1 MNHEY and CDR2 SMNVEV (reference sequence). This CDR3 contains 17 residues. Unmatched junction bases numbered 17, after V lost 6 bases and J lost 4 bases. CDR3 bases: TGTGCCAGCAGGACGAGACAGGGTGCCCATCCTGTCTATGGCTACACCTTC. As protein: CASRTRQGAHPVYGYTF.

The chain links TRBV7-3 to TRBJ1-1, with 11 nucleotides matching TRBD1. Germline V gene lookup returns CDR1 SGHTA and CDR2 FQGTGA. The length of the CDR3 is 16 residues. Trimming at V came to 5 bases and at J to 4 bases, leaving 9 bases not matched to a gene. The CDR3 sequence is CASSPGTGGLGTEAFF. The CDR3 region has the DNA TGTGCCAGCAGCCCAGGGACAGGGGGTTTAGGCACTGAAGCTTTCTTT.

This clonotype was recorded only once. The chain recombines TRBV20-1 with TRBJ2-1; 9 bases align to TRBD2. This CDR3 is built from 14 residues. The germline V gene encodes CDR1 DFQATT and CDR2 SNEGSKA (reference sequence). V lost 5 bases to trimming and J lost 5 bases; unmatched junction nucleotides: 7. The CDR3 bases are TGCAGTGCTGGAGCGGGAGGACCGGACAATGAGCAGTTCTTC. Amino acids: CSAGAGGPDNEQFF.